Listed here are 17 T cell receptor beta chains from one sample, sequenced in a study of Ad26.COV2.S vaccination and SARS-CoV-2 variants. The treatment: over 15 received Ad26.COV2.S at low or high dose, single or two shots; 5 received placebo; per-sample allocation not given. Repertoires come from day 63 after the first vaccine or placebo injection. Some clones are missing from TCRdb's copy, which holds only in-frame ones; the method was immunoSEQ multiplex PCR. The top ten hold about 3.5% of the sample, which has a few hundred thousand clones, about nine tenths seen once. The input for sequencing was peripheral blood, taken in a trial of Ad26.COV2.S vaccine versus placebo. Receptors were obtained from a person between 18 and 59 years old who received the Ad26.COV2.S COVID-19 vaccine or a placebo.

This chain links TRBV5-6 with TRBJ1-4; D unresolved. V shed 4 bases and J shed 4 bases, with 14 bases lying between them. CDR1 is SGHDT, CDR2 YYEEEE, per germline. This CDR3 has 15 amino acids. The CDR3 spells CASSGTHGFNEKLFF. The CDR3 nucleotides are TGTGCCAGCAGCGGTACACATGGGTTTAATGAAAAACTGTTTTTT.

The chain has TRBV11-3 and TRBJ2-1; 11 nucleotides match TRBD2. Trimming cost V 5 bases and J 4 bases; bases outside gene matches: 7. Germline lookup yields CDR1 SGHNT and CDR2 YENEEA. The length of the CDR3 is 16 residues. CDR3 sequence (DNA): TGTGCCAGCAGCGGAAATAGCGGGGGGGCGTACAATGAGCAGTTCTTC. Encoded protein: CASSGNSGGAYNEQFF.

V is TRBV7-9 and J is TRBJ2-5; 9 nucleotides align to TRBD2. Germline-derived CDR1 and CDR2 are SEHNR and FQNEAQ (reference sequence). V was clipped by 0 bases and J by 2 bases; unmatched bases: 4. This CDR3 has 16 amino acids. DNA for the CDR3: TGTGCCAGCAGCTTAGCGGTTAGCGGGGGACAAGAGACCCAGTACTTC. As protein: CASSLAVSGGQETQYF.

CDR3 amino acids: CASSLGKVAEGYEQYF. In DNA, the CDR3 is TGTGCCAGCAGTTTAGGGAAGGTAGCGGAGGGCTACGAGCAGTACTTC. The chain couples TRBV27 to TRBJ2-7; the D gene is possibly TRBD2 (6 bases). The germline V and J ends were trimmed by 2 bases and 3 bases, with 17 bases remaining between them. Germline-derived CDR1 and CDR2 are MNHEY and SMNVEV (reference sequence). This CDR3 spans 16 amino acids.

This clone was detected a few times. An end of the junction differs from the germline gene, which may be a read error. J is TRBJ1-2 and V is TRBV7-2; D is possibly TRBD1 (6 bases). Germline CDR1 SGHTA, CDR2 FQGNSA. The CDR3 sequence is 12 residues long. CDR3 region: CASSLMGHERSF. CDR3 nucleotides: TGTGCCAGCAGCTTAATGGGACACGAACGTTCTTTC.

The genes are TRBV11-3 and TRBJ1-3; D ambiguous. The CDR3 contains 17 residues. V lost 3 bases to trimming and J lost 0 bases, with 15 bases between them. CDR1 is SGHNT, CDR2 YENEEA, per germline. The CDR3 sequence is CASSFVSATPSGNTIYF. The CDR3, as DNA: TGTGCCAGCAGCTTCGTCTCGGCAACCCCCTCTGGAAACACCATATATTTT.

The V call is TRBV7-2, the J call TRBJ2-3; no definite D call. Trimming cost V 2 bases and J 1 base, with 10 bases left between them. The CDR3 totals 15 residues. Germline values: CDR1 SGHTA, CDR2 FQGNSA. As DNA, the CDR3 is TGTGCCAGCAGCTTACTCGTACAACGCACAGATACGCAGTATTTT. Its translation: CASSLLVQRTDTQYF.

This clone was seen just once. V gene TRBV14 combines with J gene TRBJ2-1, with a possible D match to TRBD2 (6 bases). V lost 8 bases to trimming and J lost 6 bases, with 17 bases between them. Germline CDR1 and CDR2: SGHDN and FVKESK. The CDR3 sequence is 14 residues long. The chain's CDR3 is CASGLAGFSNEQFF. The CDR3 DNA is TGTGCCAGCGGGCTTGCGGGGTTCTCCAATGAGCAGTTCTTC.

J is TRBJ1-6 and V is TRBV10-2, with 8 nucleotides matching TRBD1. The CDR3 is made up of 14 amino acids. In germline, CDR1 is WSHSY, CDR2 SAAADI. The J segment lost 5 bases and the V segment lost 10 bases, leaving 7 bases of the junction unmatched. The DNA of the CDR3 is TGCGCCACCAAGGAACAGGGGGATAATTCACCCCTCCACTTT. Protein sequence: CATKEQGDNSPLHF.

This sequence joins TRBV7-3 and TRBJ2-3; 8 bases are shared with TRBD2. J was trimmed by 7 bases and V by 3 bases; bases with no gene match: 12. The germline gives CDR1 SGHTA, CDR2 FQGTGA. The CDR3 extends over 16 amino acids. The DNA of the CDR3 is TGTGCCAGCAGCTTTCTCGCGGGGGGCCCTCCGAATACGCAGTATTTT. This gives the protein CASSFLAGGPPNTQYF.

This chain uses TRBV9 with TRBJ2-1, with 12 nucleotides matching TRBD2. V dropped 4 bases and J dropped 10; count of bases not matched to a gene: 9. CDR1 and CDR2 (germline): SGDLS, YYNGEE. The CDR3 contains 15 residues. CDR3 residues: CASSPRGLAGREQFF. In nucleotides, the CDR3 is TGTGCCAGCAGCCCCCGGGGACTAGCGGGCAGGGAGCAGTTCTTC. The complete variable domain, with remaining parts taken from reference TRBV9 and TRBJ2-1, reads DSGVTQTPKHLITATGQRVTLRCSPRSGDLSVYWYQQSLDQGLQFLIQYYNGEERAKGNILERFSAQQFPDLHSELNLSSLELGDSALYFCASSPRGLAGREQFFGPGTRLTVL.

The chain recombines TRBV3-1 (or the pseudogene TRBV3-2) with TRBJ1-2; 7 nucleotides line up with TRBD1. The CDR3 spans 14 residues. V lost 4 bases, J lost 3 bases, and 5 bases stayed unmatched. CDR1 is LGHDT, CDR2 YNNKEL, per germline (reference sequence). The CDR3 spells CASSRDSHHYGYTF. The DNA of the CDR3 is TGTGCCAGCAGCCGGGACAGCCACCACTATGGCTACACCTTC.

V usage is TRBV3-1 (or the pseudogene TRBV3-2) and J usage is TRBJ1-5; D is unresolved. Trimming took off 0 bases at V and 13 bases at J, with 7 bases between the two ends. CDR3 length equals 11 residues. Looked up from germline, CDR1 is LGHDT and CDR2 is YNNKEL (reference sequence). The CDR3 loop reads CASSQESRQHF. The DNA of the CDR3 is TGTGCCAGCAGCCAAGAATCGAGGCAGCATTTT.

The chain combines TRBV27 with TRBJ1-1; 10 bases match TRBD1. This CDR3 spans 17 amino acids. V lost 5 bases, J lost 10 bases, and 19 bases stayed unmatched. Germline V gives CDR1 MNHEY, CDR2 SMNVEV (reference sequence). The CDR3 DNA is TGTGCCAGCAGTATAAGGTGGGGGGACCGGGACAGGGGACGAGCTTTCTTT. It is translated as CASSIRWGDRDRGRAFF.

This clone was observed once. Other DNA sequences in this sample translate to the same CDR3. The J gene is TRBJ1-1, the V gene TRBV19; TRBD1 aligns across 7 bases. CDR3 length: 14 residues. The germline CDR1 and CDR2 sequences are LNHDA and SQIVND (reference sequence). V lost 5 bases, J lost 1 base, and 4 bases stayed unmatched. CDR3 loop: CASSRQGGNTEAFF. The CDR3 nucleotides are TGTGCCAGTAGTCGACAGGGTGGGAACACTGAAGCTTTCTTT.

This sequence joins TRBV11-1 and TRBJ2-1; TRBD1 matches 7 bases. CDR1 and CDR2 (germline): SGHAT, FQDESV (reference sequence). The CDR3 loop spans 15 amino acids. Unmatched junction bases numbered 7, after V lost 5 bases and J lost 3 bases. CDR3 nucleotides: TGTGCCAGCAGCCGGGAAGGGGGCTACTACAATGAGCAGTTCTTC. Protein sequence: CASSREGGYYNEQFF.

V gene TRBV29-1 combines with J gene TRBJ1-3; D is unclear. V was clipped by 4 bases and J by 0 bases, with 4 bases between them. Germline V gene lookup returns CDR1 SQVTM and CDR2 ANQGSEA. The CDR3 contains 12 residues. CDR3 sequence reads: CSVVSSGNTIYF. The CDR3 DNA is TGCAGCGTTGTGAGCTCTGGAAACACCATATATTTT.